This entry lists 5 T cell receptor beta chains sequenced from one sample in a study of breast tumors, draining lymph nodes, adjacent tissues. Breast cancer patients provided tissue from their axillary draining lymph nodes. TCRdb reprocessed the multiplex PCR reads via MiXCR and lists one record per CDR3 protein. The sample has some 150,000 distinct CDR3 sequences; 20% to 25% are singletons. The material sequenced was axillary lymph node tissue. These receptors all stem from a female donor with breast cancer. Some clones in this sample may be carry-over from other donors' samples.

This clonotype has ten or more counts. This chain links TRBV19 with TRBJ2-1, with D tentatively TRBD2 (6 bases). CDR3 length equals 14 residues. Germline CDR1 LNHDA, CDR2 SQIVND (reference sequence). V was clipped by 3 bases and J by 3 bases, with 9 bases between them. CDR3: CASSMTGVYNEQFF. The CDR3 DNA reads TGTGCCAGTAGTATGACGGGAGTCTACAATGAGCAGTTCTTC. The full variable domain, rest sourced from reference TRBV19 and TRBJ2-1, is DGGITQSPKYLFRKEGQNVTLSCEQNLNHDAMYWYRQDPGQGLRLIYYSQIVNDFQKGDIAEGYSVSREKKESFPLTVTSAQKNPTAFYLCASSMTGVYNEQFFGPGTRLTVL.

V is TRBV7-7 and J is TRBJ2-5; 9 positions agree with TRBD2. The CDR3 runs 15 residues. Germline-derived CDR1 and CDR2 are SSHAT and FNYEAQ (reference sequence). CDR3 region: CTSSLIGTSRETQYF. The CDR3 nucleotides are TGTACTAGCAGCTTAATTGGGACTAGCAGGGAGACCCAGTACTTC. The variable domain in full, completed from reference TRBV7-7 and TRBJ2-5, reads GAGVSQSPRYKVTKRGQDVTLRCDPISSHATLYWYQQALGQGPEFLTYFNYEAQPDKSGLPSDRFSAERPEGSISTLTIQRTEQRDSAMYRCTSSLIGTSRETQYFGPGTRLLVL.

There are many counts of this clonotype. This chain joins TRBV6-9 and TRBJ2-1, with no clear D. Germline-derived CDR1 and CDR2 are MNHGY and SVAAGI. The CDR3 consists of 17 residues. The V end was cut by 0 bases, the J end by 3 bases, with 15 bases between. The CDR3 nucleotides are TGTGCCAGCAGTTATTCGAGCCGCGGAAGACGCTACAATGAGCAGTTCTTC. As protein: CASSYSSRGRRYNEQFF.

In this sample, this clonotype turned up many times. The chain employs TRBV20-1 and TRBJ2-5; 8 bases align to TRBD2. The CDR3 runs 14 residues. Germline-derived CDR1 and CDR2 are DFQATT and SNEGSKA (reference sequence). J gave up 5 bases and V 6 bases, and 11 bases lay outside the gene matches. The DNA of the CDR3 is TGCAGTGCACTAAGCGGGGGAGGGTTGGAGACCCAGTACTTC. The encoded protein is CSALSGGGLETQYF.

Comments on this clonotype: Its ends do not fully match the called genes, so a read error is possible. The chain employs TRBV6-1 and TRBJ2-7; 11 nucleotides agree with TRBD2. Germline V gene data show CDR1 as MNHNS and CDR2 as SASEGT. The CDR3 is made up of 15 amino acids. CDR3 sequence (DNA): TGTGCTAGCAGTATTCCGGGACTAGCGGCTGCCGAGCAGCACTTC. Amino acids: CASSIPGLAAAEQHF.